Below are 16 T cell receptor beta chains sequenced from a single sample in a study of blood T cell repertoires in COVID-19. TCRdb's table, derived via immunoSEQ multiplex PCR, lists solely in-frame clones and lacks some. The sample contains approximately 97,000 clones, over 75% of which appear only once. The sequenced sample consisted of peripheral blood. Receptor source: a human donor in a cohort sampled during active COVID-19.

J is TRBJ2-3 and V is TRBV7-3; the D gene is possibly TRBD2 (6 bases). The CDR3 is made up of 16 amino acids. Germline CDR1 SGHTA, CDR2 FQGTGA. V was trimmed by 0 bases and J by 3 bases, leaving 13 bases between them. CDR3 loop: CASSLTGLRETDTQYF. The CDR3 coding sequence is TGTGCCAGCAGCTTAACTGGGCTGCGGGAAACAGATACGCAGTATTTT.

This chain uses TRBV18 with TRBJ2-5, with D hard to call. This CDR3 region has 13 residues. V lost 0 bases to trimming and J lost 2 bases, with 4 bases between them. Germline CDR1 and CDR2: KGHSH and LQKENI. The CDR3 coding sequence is TGTGCCAGCTCACCACCCCATCAAGAGACCCAGTACTTC. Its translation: CASSPPHQETQYF.

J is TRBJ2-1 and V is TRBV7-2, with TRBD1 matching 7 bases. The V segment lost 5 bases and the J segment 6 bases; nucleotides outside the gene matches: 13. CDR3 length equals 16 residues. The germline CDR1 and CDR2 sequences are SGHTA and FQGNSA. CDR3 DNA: TGTGCCAGCAGCCCATCGACAGGGCCCCCCTTCAATGAGCAGTTCTTC. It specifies CASSPSTGPPFNEQFF.

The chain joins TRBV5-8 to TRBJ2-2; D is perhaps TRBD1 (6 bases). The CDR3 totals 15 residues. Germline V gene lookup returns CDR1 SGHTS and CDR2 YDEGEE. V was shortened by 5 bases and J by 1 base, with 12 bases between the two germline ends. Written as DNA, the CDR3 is TGTGCCAGCAGTCCAGGGGTGATGAACACCGGGGAGCTGTTTTTT. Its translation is CASSPGVMNTGELFF.

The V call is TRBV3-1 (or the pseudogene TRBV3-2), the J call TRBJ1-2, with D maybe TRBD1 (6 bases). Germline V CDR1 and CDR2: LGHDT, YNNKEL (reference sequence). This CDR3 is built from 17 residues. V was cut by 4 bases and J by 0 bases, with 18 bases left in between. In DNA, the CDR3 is TGTGCCAGCAGCCGTAGGGGGTATCAAGTAGCTAACTATGGCTACACCTTC. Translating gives CASSRRGYQVANYGYTF.

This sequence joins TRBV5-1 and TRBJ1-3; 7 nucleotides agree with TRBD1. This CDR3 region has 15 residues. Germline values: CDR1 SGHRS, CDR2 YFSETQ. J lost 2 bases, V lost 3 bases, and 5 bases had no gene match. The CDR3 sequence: CASSYDRDPGNTIYF. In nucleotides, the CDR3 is TGCGCCAGCAGCTACGACAGGGATCCTGGAAACACCATATATTTT. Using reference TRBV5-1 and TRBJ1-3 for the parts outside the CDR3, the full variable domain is KAGVTQTPRYLIKTRGQQVTLSCSPISGHRSVSWYQQTPGQGLQFLFEYFSETQRNKGNFPGRFSGRQFSNSRSEMNVSTLELGDSALYLCASSYDRDPGNTIYFGEGSWLTVV.

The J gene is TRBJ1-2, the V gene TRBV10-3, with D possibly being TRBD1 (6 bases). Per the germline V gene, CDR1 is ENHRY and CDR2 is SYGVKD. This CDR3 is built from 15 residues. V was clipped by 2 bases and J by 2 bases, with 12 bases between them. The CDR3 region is CAISEVDRKNYGYTF. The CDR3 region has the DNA TGTGCCATCAGTGAGGTAGACAGGAAAAACTATGGCTACACCTTC.

The CDR3 nucleotides read TGTGCCACCGCCGCGGGACAGCGACTCGAGCAGTACTTC. It translates to CATAAGQRLEQYF. The chain employs TRBV15 and TRBJ2-7; TRBD1 might be the D (7 bases). This CDR3 has 13 residues. The germline CDR1 and CDR2 sequences are LNHNV and YYDKDF (reference sequence). Between the trimmed V and J ends, which lost 8 bases and 6 bases, there was a span of 17 bases.

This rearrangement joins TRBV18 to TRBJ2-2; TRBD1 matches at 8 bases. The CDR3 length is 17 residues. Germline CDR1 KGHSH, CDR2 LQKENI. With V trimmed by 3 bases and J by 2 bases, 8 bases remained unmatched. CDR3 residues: CASSPSVPGGNTGELFF. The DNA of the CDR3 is TGTGCCAGCTCACCTTCGGTCCCAGGGGGCAACACCGGGGAGCTGTTTTTT.

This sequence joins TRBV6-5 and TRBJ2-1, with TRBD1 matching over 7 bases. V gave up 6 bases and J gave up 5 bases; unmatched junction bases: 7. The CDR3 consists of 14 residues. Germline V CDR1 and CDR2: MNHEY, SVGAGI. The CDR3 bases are TGTGCCAGCAGCTCACTTGACAGGGACAATGAGCAGTTCTTC. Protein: CASSSLDRDNEQFF.

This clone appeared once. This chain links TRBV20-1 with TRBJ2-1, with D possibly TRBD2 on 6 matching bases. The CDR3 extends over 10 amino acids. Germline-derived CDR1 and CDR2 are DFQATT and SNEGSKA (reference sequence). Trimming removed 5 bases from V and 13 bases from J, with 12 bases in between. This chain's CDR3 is CSAHSGTQFF. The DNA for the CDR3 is TGCAGTGCTCACTCCGGGACTCAGTTCTTC.

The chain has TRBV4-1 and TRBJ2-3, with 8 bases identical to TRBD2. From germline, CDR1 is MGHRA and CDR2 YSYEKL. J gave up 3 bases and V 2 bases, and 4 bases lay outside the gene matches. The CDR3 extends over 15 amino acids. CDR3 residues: CASSQISGTTDTQYF. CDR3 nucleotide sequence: TGCGCCAGCAGCCAAATTAGCGGGACGACAGATACGCAGTATTTT.

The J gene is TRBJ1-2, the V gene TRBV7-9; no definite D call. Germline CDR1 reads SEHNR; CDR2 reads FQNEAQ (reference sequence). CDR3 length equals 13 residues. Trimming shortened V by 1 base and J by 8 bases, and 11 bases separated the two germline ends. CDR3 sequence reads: CASSLGAGRGYTF. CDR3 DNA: TGTGCCAGCAGCTTAGGTGCTGGGCGAGGCTACACCTTC. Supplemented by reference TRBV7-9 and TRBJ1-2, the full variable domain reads DTGVSQNPRHKITKRGQNVTFRCDPISEHNRLYWYRQTLGQGPEFLTYFQNEAQLEKSRLLSDRFSAERPKGSFSTLEIQRTEQGDSAMYLCASSLGAGRGYTFGSGTRLTVV.

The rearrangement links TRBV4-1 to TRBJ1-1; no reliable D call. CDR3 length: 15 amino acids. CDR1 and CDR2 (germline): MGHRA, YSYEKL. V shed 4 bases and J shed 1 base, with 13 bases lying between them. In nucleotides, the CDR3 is TGCGCCAGCAGCCTAAGCGTGACGGCGAACACTGAAGCTTTCTTT. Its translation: CASSLSVTANTEAFF.

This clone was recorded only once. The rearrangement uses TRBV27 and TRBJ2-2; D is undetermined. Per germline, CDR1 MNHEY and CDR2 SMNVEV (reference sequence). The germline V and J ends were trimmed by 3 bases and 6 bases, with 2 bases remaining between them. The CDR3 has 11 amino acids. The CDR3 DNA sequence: TGTGCCAGCAGTTTCGCCGGGGAGCTGTTTTTT. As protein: CASSFAGELFF.

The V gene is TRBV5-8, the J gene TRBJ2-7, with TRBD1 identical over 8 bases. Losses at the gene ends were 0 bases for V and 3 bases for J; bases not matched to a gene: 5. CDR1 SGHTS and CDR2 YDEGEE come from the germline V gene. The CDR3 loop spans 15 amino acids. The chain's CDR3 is CASSLEGTGYYEQYF. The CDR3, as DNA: TGTGCCAGCAGCTTGGAAGGGACAGGTTACTACGAGCAGTACTTC.